Following are 13 T cell receptor beta chains from one sample sequenced in a study of T cell responses to AZD1222 COVID-19 vaccine. Clones were read by immunoSEQ multiplex PCR, and TCRdb kept only the in-frame ones, dropping some. The sample holds 130,000 to 150,000 clones, about 91% seen once. The input for sequencing was peripheral blood, taken on day 0 of MenACWY control vaccination. Every receptor here comes from an adult in good health.

The chain uses TRBV27 and TRBJ2-1; possibly TRBD1 or TRBD2 for D (5 bases each). Germline-derived CDR1 and CDR2 are MNHEY and SMNVEV (reference sequence). The CDR3 is 16 residues long. Between the trimmed V and J ends, which lost 6 bases and 11 bases, there was a span of 26 bases. The CDR3 region is CASSTMPGTTVYKQFF. The DNA of the CDR3 is TGTGCCAGCAGCACCATGCCCGGGACCACGGTTTATAAGCAGTTCTTC.

The chain couples TRBV30 to TRBJ1-1; no clear D gene. CDR1 is GTSNPN, CDR2 SVGIG, per germline (reference sequence). Trimming stripped 2 bases from V and 4 bases from J, with 5 bases between. The length of the CDR3 is 11 residues. In nucleotides, the CDR3 is TGTGCCTGGAGTCTCGGCACTGAAGCTTTCTTT. Translating it yields CAWSLGTEAFF.

This chain links TRBV7-2 with TRBJ2-1, with a tentative D call TRBD1 (7 bases). CDR3 length equals 16 residues. Deletions cut 3 bases from V and 3 bases from J, with 15 bases between. Looked up from germline, CDR1 is SGHTA and CDR2 is FQGNSA. CDR3 amino acids: CASSFQGGNLYNEQFF. CDR3 DNA sequence: TGTGCCAGCAGCTTTCAGGGGGGAAACCTCTACAATGAGCAGTTCTTC.

CDR3 sequence: CASSQDRERYEQYF. CDR3 in DNA: TGTGCCAGCAGCCAAGACAGGGAACGGTACGAGCAGTACTTC. The rearrangement uses TRBV3-1 (or the pseudogene TRBV3-2) and TRBJ2-7, with D possibly being TRBD1 (5 bases). V gave up 0 bases and J gave up 4 bases, with 10 bases separating them. The CDR3 covers 14 residues. Germline CDR1 and CDR2: LGHDT and YNNKEL (reference sequence).

V is TRBV18 and J is TRBJ1-3; no clear D gene. Germline lookup yields CDR1 KGHSH and CDR2 LQKENI. V dropped 8 bases and J dropped 4 bases, with 15 bases sitting between them. This CDR3 is built from 14 residues. CDR3 protein: CASLDTAGGNTIYF. In nucleotides, the CDR3 is TGTGCCAGCCTTGACACCGCCGGGGGAAACACCATATATTTT.

For this clone: This CDR3 is also generated by other DNA sequences in the sample. The genes are TRBV30 and TRBJ1-6; the match to TRBD1 covers 7 bases. Germline V gives CDR1 GTSNPN, CDR2 SVGIG (reference sequence). The V gene end was trimmed by 5 bases and the J gene end by 7 bases; junction bases not matched to a gene: 5. The CDR3 covers 13 residues. The CDR3 nucleotides read TGTGCCTGGGGCACAGGGGACAATTCACCCCTCCACTTT. Residues: CAWGTGDNSPLHF.

The rearrangement links TRBV7-3 to TRBJ2-3, with 8 bases aligning to TRBD2. The trim removed 0 bases at V and 3 bases at J, leaving 2 bases unmatched. The V gene's germline CDR1 is SGHTA and CDR2 FQGTGA. This CDR3 has 15 residues. DNA for the CDR3: TGTGCCAGCAGCTTAACTGGCGGGAGGACAGATACGCAGTATTTT. This gives the protein CASSLTGGRTDTQYF. Supplemented by reference TRBV7-3 and TRBJ2-3, the full variable domain reads GAGVSQTPSNKVTEKGKYVELRCDPISGHTALYWYRQSLGQGPEFLIYFQGTGAADDSGLPNDRFFAVRPEGSVSTLKIQRTERGDSAVYLCASSLTGGRTDTQYFGPGTRLTVL.

Comments on this clone: Other nucleotide sequences from this sample produce the same CDR3. J is TRBJ1-5 and V is TRBV9; D is unresolved. The V gene's germline CDR1 is SGDLS and CDR2 YYNGEE. CDR3 size: 13 residues. Deletions cut 0 bases from V and 6 bases from J, with 7 bases between. The CDR3 is CASSVEGGQPQHF. For the CDR3, the DNA is TGTGCCAGCAGCGTAGAGGGTGGTCAGCCCCAGCATTTT.

The gene calls are TRBV5-6 and TRBJ1-3; D is undetermined. Germline CDR1 reads SGHDT; CDR2 reads YYEEEE. Trimming took 5 bases from V and 0 from J, leaving 9 bases between them. This CDR3 contains 14 residues. The CDR3 sequence is CASRILISGNTIYF. CDR3 coding DNA: TGTGCCAGCAGGATATTAATCTCTGGAAACACCATATATTTT. Full variable domain (remainder filled in from reference TRBV5-6 and TRBJ1-3): DAGVTQSPTHLIKTRGQQVTLRCSPKSGHDTVSWYQQALGQGPQFIFQYYEEEERQRGNFPDRFSGHQFPNYSSELNVNALLLGDSALYLCASRILISGNTIYFGEGSWLTVV.

The rearrangement links TRBV5-1 to TRBJ2-3; 8 bases match TRBD1. The CDR3 runs 14 residues. The germline V gene has CDR1 SGHRS and CDR2 YFSETQ. V dropped 4 bases and J dropped 5; count of bases not matched to a gene: 6. In nucleotides, the CDR3 is TGCGCCAGCAGCCCGGACAGGGTTTTAGATACGCAGTATTTT. As protein: CASSPDRVLDTQYF.

This sequence joins TRBV2 and TRBJ2-7, with unresolved D. Germline CDR1 is SNHLY and CDR2 is FYNNEI. The CDR3 consists of 12 residues. Trimming took 8 bases from V and 6 from J, leaving 14 bases between them. The CDR3 sequence is CASASTVREQYF. CDR3 coding DNA: TGTGCCAGCGCCTCGACCGTACGCGAGCAGTACTTC.

For the CDR3, the DNA is TGCGCCAGCAGCCAAGGGAGAGGTGGGACAGAGAGCCAAGAGACCCAGTACTTC. As protein: CASSQGRGGTESQETQYF. The V call is TRBV4-1, the J call TRBJ2-5; 7 bases agree with TRBD1. After removal of 1 base from V and 1 base from J, the junction contained 12 bases not matched to a gene. The CDR3 has 18 residues. Per the germline V gene, CDR1 is MGHRA and CDR2 is YSYEKL.

The chain recombines TRBV2 with TRBJ2-3; TRBD2 aligns across 7 bases. Germline trimming cut 2 bases from V and 1 base from J; bases unmatched to any gene: 0. The CDR3 runs 14 residues. Germline loops: CDR1 SNHLY, CDR2 FYNNEI. This CDR3 is CASSETSGTDTQYF. CDR3 nucleotide sequence: TGTGCCAGCAGTGAAACTAGCGGCACAGATACGCAGTATTTT.